A selection of T cell receptor beta chains follows, all from one sample in a study of human T cells and chemical hapten exposure. TCRdb re-derived calls from the RACE reads in MiXCR, one entry per CDR3 protein. The sample has about 380,000 distinct CDR3 sequences, under 6.5% seen once. The source material was whole blood, sampled in connection with sensitization to the hapten diphenylcyclopropenone (DPC). The receptors stem from a woman aged 18-35 years with alopecia areata. Some clones in this sample may be carry-over from other donors' samples. CDR3s include the opening cysteine and the closing phenylalanine or tryptophan. Fields, in order: D gene, J gene, clone size, V gene, CDR3 protein, CDR3 DNA. A D gene is named only where the DNA matches it firmly. Size tells how often a clone was seen (once, few, many) or the class of an expanded clone, and some rows leave it out.

d_gene: .
j_gene: TRBJ1-2
abundance: .
v_gene: TRBV7-2
CDR3aa: CASSLVSYSQINPYGHTF
CDR3nt: TGTGCCAGCAGCTTAGTTTCCTACAGCCAAATTAACCCTTATGGCCACACCTTC

d_gene: .
j_gene: TRBJ2-1
abundance: .
v_gene: TRBV12-3/TRBV12-4
CDR3aa: CASRRLGDEQFF
CDR3nt: TGTGCCAGCCGACGACTAGGAGATGAGCAGTTCTTC

d_gene: .
j_gene: TRBJ1-2
abundance: many
v_gene: TRBV6-6
CDR3aa: CASSYSSTVNYGYTF
CDR3nt: TGTGCCAGCAGTTACTCGAGTACGGTGAACTATGGCTACACCTTC

d_gene: .
j_gene: TRBJ1-2
abundance: .
v_gene: TRBV5-1
CDR3aa: CASSKMTGPNYGYTF
CDR3nt: TGCGCCAGCAGCAAGATGACAGGACCCAACTATGGCTACACCTTC

d_gene: .
j_gene: TRBJ2-7
abundance: .
v_gene: TRBV3-1
CDR3aa: CASSLSRFSYEQYF
CDR3nt: TGTGCCAGCAGCCTCTCAAGGTTCTCCTACGAGCAGTACTTC

d_gene: .
j_gene: TRBJ2-2
abundance: .
v_gene: TRBV27
CDR3aa: CASSLDRGKTGELFF
CDR3nt: TGTGCCAGCAGTTTGGATCGTGGAAAAACCGGGGAGCTGTTTTTT

d_gene: .
j_gene: TRBJ2-3
abundance: .
v_gene: TRBV11-2
CDR3aa: CASSFPRLADTQYF
CDR3nt: TGTGCCAGCAGCTTTCCCAGACTGGCAGATACGCAGTATTTT

d_gene: .
j_gene: TRBJ1-1
abundance: .
v_gene: TRBV7-9
CDR3aa: CASSSSGFTEAFF
CDR3nt: TGTGCCAGCAGCTCTTCGGGGTTCACTGAAGCTTTCTTT

d_gene: .
j_gene: TRBJ2-3
abundance: many
v_gene: TRBV12-3/TRBV12-4
CDR3aa: CASSPTGPDTQYF
CDR3nt: TGTGCCAGCAGCCCTACAGGGCCAGATACGCAGTATTTT

d_gene: .
j_gene: TRBJ1-6
abundance: many
v_gene: TRBV4-3
CDR3aa: CASSQEAWPQPGSPLHF
CDR3nt: TGCGCCAGCAGCCAAGAAGCATGGCCTCAACCCGGTTCACCCCTCCACTTT

d_gene: TRBD1
j_gene: TRBJ2-3
abundance: few
v_gene: TRBV6-6
CDR3aa: CASSSRTGADTQYF
CDR3nt: TGTGCCAGCAGTTCGCGGACAGGCGCAGATACGCAGTATTTT